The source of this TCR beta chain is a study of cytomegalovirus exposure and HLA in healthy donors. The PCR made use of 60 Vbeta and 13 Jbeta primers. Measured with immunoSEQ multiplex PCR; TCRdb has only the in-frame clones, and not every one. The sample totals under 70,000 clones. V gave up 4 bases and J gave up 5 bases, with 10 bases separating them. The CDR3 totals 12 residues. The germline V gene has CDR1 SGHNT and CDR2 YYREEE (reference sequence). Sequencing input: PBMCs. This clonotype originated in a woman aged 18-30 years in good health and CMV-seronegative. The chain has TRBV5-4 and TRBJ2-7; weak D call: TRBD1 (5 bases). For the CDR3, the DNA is TGTGCCAGCAGCGCCATCAGGGACGAGCAGTACTTC. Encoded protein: CASSAIRDEQYF.